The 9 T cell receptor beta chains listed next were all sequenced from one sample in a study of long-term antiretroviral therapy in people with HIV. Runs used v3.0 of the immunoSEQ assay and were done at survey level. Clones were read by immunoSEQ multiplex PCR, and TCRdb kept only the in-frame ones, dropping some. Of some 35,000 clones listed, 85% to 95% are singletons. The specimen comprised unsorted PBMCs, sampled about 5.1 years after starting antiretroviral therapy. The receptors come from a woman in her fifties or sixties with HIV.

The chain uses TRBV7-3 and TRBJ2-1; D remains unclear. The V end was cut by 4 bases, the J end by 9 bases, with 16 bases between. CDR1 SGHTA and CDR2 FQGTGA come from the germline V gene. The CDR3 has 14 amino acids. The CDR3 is CASSSLSFLGEQFF. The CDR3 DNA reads TGTGCCAGCAGCTCTTTAAGCTTCCTCGGTGAGCAGTTCTTC.

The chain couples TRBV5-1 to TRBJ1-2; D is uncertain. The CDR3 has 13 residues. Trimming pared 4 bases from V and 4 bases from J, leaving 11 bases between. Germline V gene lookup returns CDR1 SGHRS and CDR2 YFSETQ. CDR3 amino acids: CASSTGLSYGYTF. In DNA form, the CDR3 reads TGCGCCAGCAGCACCGGACTCTCCTATGGCTACACCTTC.

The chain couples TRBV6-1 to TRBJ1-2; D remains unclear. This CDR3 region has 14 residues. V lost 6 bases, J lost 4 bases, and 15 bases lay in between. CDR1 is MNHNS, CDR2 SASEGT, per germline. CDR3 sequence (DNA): TGTGCCAGCAGATCAGGAAGAACCTCCTATGGCTACACCTTC. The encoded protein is CASRSGRTSYGYTF.

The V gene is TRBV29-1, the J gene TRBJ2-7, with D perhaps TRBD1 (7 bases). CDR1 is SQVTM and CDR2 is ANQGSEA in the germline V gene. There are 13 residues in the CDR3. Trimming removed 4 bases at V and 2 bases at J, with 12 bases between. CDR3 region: CSVVGGTAYEQYF. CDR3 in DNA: TGCAGCGTTGTAGGGGGGACAGCCTACGAGCAGTACTTC.

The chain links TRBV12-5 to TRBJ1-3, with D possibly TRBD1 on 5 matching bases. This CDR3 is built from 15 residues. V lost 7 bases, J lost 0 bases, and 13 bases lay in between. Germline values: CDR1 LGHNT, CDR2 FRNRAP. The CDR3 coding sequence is TGTGCTAGTGCCAGGGACGGTAACTCTGGAAACACCATATATTTT. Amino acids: CASARDGNSGNTIYF.

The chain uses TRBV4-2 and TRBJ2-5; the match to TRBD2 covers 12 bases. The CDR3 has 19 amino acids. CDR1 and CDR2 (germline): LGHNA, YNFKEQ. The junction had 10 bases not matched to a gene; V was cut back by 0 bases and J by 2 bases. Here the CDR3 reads CASSQELAGGLTIQETQYF. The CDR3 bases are TGTGCCAGCAGCCAAGAGCTAGCGGGGGGGCTCACAATACAAGAGACCCAGTACTTC.

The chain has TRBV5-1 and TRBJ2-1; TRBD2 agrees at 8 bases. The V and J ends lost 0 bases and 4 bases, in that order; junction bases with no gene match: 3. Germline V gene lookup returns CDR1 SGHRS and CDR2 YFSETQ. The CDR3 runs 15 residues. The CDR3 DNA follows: TGCGCCAGCAGCTTGGTAGCGGGGCCTTACAATGAGCAGTTCTTC. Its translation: CASSLVAGPYNEQFF.

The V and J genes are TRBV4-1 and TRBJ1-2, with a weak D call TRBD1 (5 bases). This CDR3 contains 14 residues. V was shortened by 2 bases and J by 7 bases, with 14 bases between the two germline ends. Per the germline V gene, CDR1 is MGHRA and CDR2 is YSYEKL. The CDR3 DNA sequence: TGCGCCAGCAGCCAATCTAACAGGATGGGTGGCTACACCTTC. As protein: CASSQSNRMGGYTF.

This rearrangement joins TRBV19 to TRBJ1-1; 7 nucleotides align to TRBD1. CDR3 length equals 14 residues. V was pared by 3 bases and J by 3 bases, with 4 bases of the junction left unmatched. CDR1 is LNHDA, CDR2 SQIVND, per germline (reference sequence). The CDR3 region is CASSMIDRDTEAFF. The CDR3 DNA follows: TGTGCCAGTAGTATGATAGACAGGGACACTGAAGCTTTCTTT. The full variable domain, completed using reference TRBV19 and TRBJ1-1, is DGGITQSPKYLFRKEGQNVTLSCEQNLNHDAMYWYRQDPGQGLRLIYYSQIVNDFQKGDIAEGYSVSREKKESFPLTVTSAQKNPTAFYLCASSMIDRDTEAFFGQGTRLTVV.